The 13 T cell receptor beta chains given below trace back to one sample, sequenced in a study of PD-L1 blockade in urothelial cancer. The time point is: peripheral blood 6 weeks after treatment start. Sequenced by immunoSEQ multiplex PCR; TCRdb stores in-frame clones only, minus some. The table records under 60,000 clones, around 86% of them present only once. Sequences were derived from PBMCs, sampled around atezolizumab (anti-PD-L1) treatment. The receptor source for this set is a man in his sixties with urothelial cancer.

The chain is built from TRBV15 and TRBJ1-5; D gene ambiguous. The CDR3 length is 12 residues. Germline V CDR1 and CDR2: LNHNV, YYDKDF (reference sequence). The V end lost 10 bases, the J end lost 2 bases, and 9 bases lay between the germline ends. CDR3 DNA sequence: TGTGCCATCGGCCGGGGCAATCAGCCCCAGCATTTT. Its translation is CAIGRGNQPQHF.

The chain has TRBV7-9 and TRBJ2-7; tentative D call: TRBD1 (5 bases). Germline V gives CDR1 SEHNR, CDR2 FQNEAQ (reference sequence). The CDR3 contains 15 residues. Deletions cut 6 bases from V and 4 bases from J, with 19 bases between. The CDR3 sequence: CASRGHGSGNYEQYF. Written as DNA, the CDR3 is TGTGCCAGCAGGGGCCATGGATCAGGGAATTACGAGCAGTACTTC.

This rearrangement joins TRBV4-2 to TRBJ2-7, with D tentatively TRBD1 (5 bases). The germline CDR1 and CDR2 sequences are LGHNA and YNFKEQ. The CDR3 loop spans 15 amino acids. The germline V and J ends were trimmed by 2 bases and 0 bases, with 11 bases remaining between them. Here the CDR3 reads CASSQPTDPSYEQYF. CDR3 sequence (DNA): TGTGCCAGCAGCCAACCGACAGACCCCTCCTACGAGCAGTACTTC.

This clone has a single count. V is TRBV5-1 and J is TRBJ2-3; 8 bases match TRBD2. Per germline, CDR1 SGHRS and CDR2 YFSETQ. The CDR3 sequence is 15 residues long. J gave up 2 bases and V 6 bases, and 8 bases lay outside the gene matches. CDR3 DNA sequence: TGCGCCAGCACCACAAGCGGGGGCCCCACAGATACGCAGTATTTT. Its translation: CASTTSGGPTDTQYF.

This clone appeared once. This chain uses TRBV11-3 with TRBJ2-3; unclear D gene. The V gene's germline CDR1 is SGHNT and CDR2 YENEEA. Trimming pared 1 base from V and 0 bases from J, leaving 8 bases between. The CDR3 is made up of 15 amino acids. The CDR3 here is CASSLVSPSTDTQYF. The CDR3 DNA reads TGTGCCAGCAGCTTAGTGAGTCCAAGCACAGATACGCAGTATTTT.

This sequence joins TRBV14 and TRBJ2-5; unclear D gene. The V gene's germline CDR1 is SGHDN and CDR2 FVKESK. V was trimmed by 2 bases and J by 0 bases, leaving 7 bases between them. This CDR3 is built from 14 residues. The CDR3 loop is CASSQFFYQETQYF. The CDR3 DNA sequence: TGTGCCAGCAGCCAATTTTTCTACCAAGAGACCCAGTACTTC.

This sequence joins TRBV28 and TRBJ1-2, with TRBD1 matching 10 bases. The CDR3 is made up of 14 amino acids. The V gene end was trimmed by 3 bases and the J gene end by 2 bases; junction bases not matched to a gene: 0. CDR1 is MDHEN and CDR2 is SYDVKM in the germline V gene. CDR3 loop: CASSLDRGNYGYTF. The CDR3 DNA reads as TGTGCCAGCAGTTTGGACAGGGGGAACTATGGCTACACCTTC.

V and J are TRBV19 and TRBJ1-1, with TRBD1 matching 8 bases. Per the germline V gene, CDR1 is LNHDA and CDR2 is SQIVND (reference sequence). The CDR3 length is 15 residues. After removal of 3 bases from V and 0 bases from J, the junction contained 3 bases not matched to a gene. The DNA for the CDR3 is TGTGCCAGTAGTATGGGGACAGGCTTGAACACTGAAGCTTTCTTT. This gives the protein CASSMGTGLNTEAFF.

This chain links TRBV11-1 with TRBJ2-3; perhaps TRBD2 as D (7 bases). CDR3 size: 14 residues. CDR1 is SGHAT, CDR2 FQDESV, per germline (reference sequence). V lost 5 bases to trimming and J lost 5 bases, with 14 bases between them. This CDR3 reads CASSLRRGRDTQYF. CDR3 DNA sequence: TGTGCCAGCAGCCTAAGGCGGGGGCGAGATACGCAGTATTTT.

This chain connects TRBV5-1 to TRBJ2-3; possibly TRBD1 for D (6 bases). Germline V gene data show CDR1 as SGHRS and CDR2 as YFSETQ. Deletions cut 4 bases from V and 0 bases from J, with 12 bases between. This CDR3 contains 15 residues. The CDR3 loop reads CASSEQTGSTDTQYF. CDR3 in DNA: TGCGCCAGCAGCGAACAGACAGGTAGCACAGATACGCAGTATTTT.

In nucleotides, the CDR3 is TGTGCCAGCAGCTTCCCCGGGACTAGAATGGATACGCAGTATTTT. Protein: CASSFPGTRMDTQYF. The chain has TRBV7-8 and TRBJ2-3; 8 nucleotides line up with TRBD2. CDR3 length: 15 residues. Trimming removed 3 bases from V and 6 bases from J; junction bases left unmatched: 8. Germline CDR1 is SGHVS and CDR2 is FQNEAQ.

J is TRBJ2-2 and V is TRBV6-1, with TRBD1 as a possible D gene (6 bases). V lost 7 bases, J lost 2 bases, and 14 bases lay in between. The CDR3 runs 15 residues. Per germline, CDR1 MNHNS and CDR2 SASEGT. The CDR3 sequence: CASTLQGFNTGELFF. CDR3 DNA: TGTGCCAGCACCCTACAGGGATTTAACACCGGGGAGCTGTTTTTT.

This sequence joins TRBV4-3 and TRBJ1-2; TRBD1 aligns across 8 bases. The CDR3 is made up of 14 amino acids. V lost 2 bases to trimming and J lost 7 bases; unmatched junction nucleotides: 6. Germline V gene lookup returns CDR1 LGHNA and CDR2 YSLEER. The CDR3 is CASSQRQGIFGYTF. The CDR3 nucleotides read TGCGCCAGCAGCCAACGACAGGGGATTTTTGGCTACACCTTC.